The source of this T cell receptor (beta chain) is a study of patients and donors after allogeneic stem cell transplantation. Germline assignment: CDR1 LGHDT and CDR2 YNNKEL (reference sequence). V was cut by 2 bases and J by 5 bases, with 9 bases left in between. The CDR3 extends over 13 amino acids. This clonotype was seen a few times. MiXCR, applied by TCRdb to the RT-PCR reads, yields one record per CDR3 protein. The sample holds 90,000 to 130,000 distinct CDR3 sequences, roughly 35% seen once. What was sequenced was blood, either unsorted or a sorted T cell fraction (not recorded which). This rearrangement joins TRBV3-1 to TRBJ1-1; weak D call: TRBD1 (5 bases). The TCR sequence derives from a human donor who was either an allogeneic HSCT recipient or a stem cell or donor lymphocyte infusion donor (not recorded which). It is not recorded whose cells these are; they may come from a transplant donor. CDR3 sequence: CASSQQGGTEAFF. In DNA, the CDR3 is TGTGCCAGCAGCCAACAGGGCGGGACTGAAGCTTTCTTT.